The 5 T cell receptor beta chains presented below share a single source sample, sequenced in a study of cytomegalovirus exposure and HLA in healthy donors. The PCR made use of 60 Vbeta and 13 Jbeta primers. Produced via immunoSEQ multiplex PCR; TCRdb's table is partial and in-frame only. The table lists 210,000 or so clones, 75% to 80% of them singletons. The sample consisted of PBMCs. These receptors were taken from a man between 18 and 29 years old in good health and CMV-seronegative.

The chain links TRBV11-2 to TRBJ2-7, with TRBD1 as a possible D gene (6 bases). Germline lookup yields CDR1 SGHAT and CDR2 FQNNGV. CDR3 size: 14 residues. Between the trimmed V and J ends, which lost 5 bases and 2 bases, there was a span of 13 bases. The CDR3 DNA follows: TGTGCCAGCAGCCAGACGACAGGTACCTACGAGCAGTACTTC. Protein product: CASSQTTGTYEQYF.

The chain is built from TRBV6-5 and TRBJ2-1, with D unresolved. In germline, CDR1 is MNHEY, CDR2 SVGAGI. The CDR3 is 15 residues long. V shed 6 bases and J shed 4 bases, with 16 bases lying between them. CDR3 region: CASSFGRNKYNEQFF. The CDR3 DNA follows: TGTGCCAGCAGCTTCGGCAGGAATAAGTACAATGAGCAGTTCTTC.

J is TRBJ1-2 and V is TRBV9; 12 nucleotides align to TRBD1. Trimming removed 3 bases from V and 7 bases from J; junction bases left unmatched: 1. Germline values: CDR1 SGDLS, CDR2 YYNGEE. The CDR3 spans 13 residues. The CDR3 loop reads CASSGDRGPGYTF. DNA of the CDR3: TGTGCCAGCAGCGGGGACAGGGGGCCTGGCTACACCTTC. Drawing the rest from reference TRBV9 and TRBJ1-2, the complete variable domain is DSGVTQTPKHLITATGQRVTLRCSPRSGDLSVYWYQQSLDQGLQFLIQYYNGEERAKGNILERFSAQQFPDLHSELNLSSLELGDSALYFCASSGDRGPGYTFGSGTRLTVV.

The CDR3 loop is CASSRGTDTQYF. The CDR3 nucleotides are TGTGCCAGTAGCAGGGGTACAGATACGCAGTATTTT. The chain couples TRBV19 to TRBJ2-3; possibly TRBD1 for D (6 bases). Per the germline V gene, CDR1 is LNHDA and CDR2 is SQIVND (reference sequence). This CDR3 region has 12 residues. The V gene lost 6 bases and the J gene lost 3 bases, with 7 bases spanning the gap.

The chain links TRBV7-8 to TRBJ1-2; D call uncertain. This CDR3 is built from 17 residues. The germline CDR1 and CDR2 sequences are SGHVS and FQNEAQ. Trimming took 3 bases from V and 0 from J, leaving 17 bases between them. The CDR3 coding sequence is TGTGCCAGCAGCTTTAGCTCGGCCGGCGGAGCTAACTATGGCTACACCTTC. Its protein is CASSFSSAGGANYGYTF.